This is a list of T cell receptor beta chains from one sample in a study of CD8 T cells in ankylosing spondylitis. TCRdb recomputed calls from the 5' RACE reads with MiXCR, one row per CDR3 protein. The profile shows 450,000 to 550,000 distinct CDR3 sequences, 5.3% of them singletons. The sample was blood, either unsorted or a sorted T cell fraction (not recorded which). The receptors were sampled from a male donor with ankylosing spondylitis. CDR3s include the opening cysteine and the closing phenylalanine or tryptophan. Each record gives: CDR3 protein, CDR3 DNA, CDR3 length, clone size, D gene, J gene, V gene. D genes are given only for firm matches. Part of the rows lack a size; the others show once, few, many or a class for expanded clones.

CDR3: CASSLYGRAAVLSYTF
DNA: TGTGCCAGCAGTTTATATGGTAGGGCGGCAGTACTTAGCTACACCTTC
length: 16
size: many
D: .
J: TRBJ1-2
V: TRBV27

CDR3: CASSRTLGQGSYEQYF
DNA: TGTGCCAGCAGTCGTACCCTGGGACAGGGGTCCTACGAGCAGTACTTC
length: 16
size: many
D: TRBD1
J: TRBJ2-7
V: TRBV27

CDR3: CASSPSQDYSYEQYF
DNA: TGTGCCAGCTCACCAAGTCAGGACTACTCCTACGAGCAGTACTTC
length: 15
size: many
D: .
J: TRBJ2-7
V: TRBV18

CDR3: CASSGNSGDPYEQYF
DNA: TGTGCCAGCTCGGGGAACTCGGGGGACCCCTACGAGCAGTACTTC
length: 15
size: few
D: .
J: TRBJ2-7
V: TRBV7-9

CDR3: CSVGAGGPYEQYF
DNA: TGCAGCGTTGGGGCGGGAGGTCCCTACGAGCAGTACTTC
length: 13
size: few
D: TRBD2
J: TRBJ2-7
V: TRBV29-1

CDR3: CASSVATWNEQYF
DNA: TGTGCCAGCAGCGTAGCTACGTGGAACGAGCAGTACTTC
length: 13
size: many
D: .
J: TRBJ2-7
V: TRBV9

CDR3: CASSKLSPTPEQYF
DNA: TGTGCCAGCAGCAAACTTAGCCCGACGCCGGAGCAGTACTTC
length: 14
size: few
D: .
J: TRBJ2-7
V: TRBV7-2

CDR3: CSVLAGGVLTQYF
DNA: TGCAGCGTTTTAGCGGGGGGGGTCTTAACCCAGTACTTC
length: 13
size: .
D: TRBD2
J: TRBJ2-5
V: TRBV29-1

CDR3: CASTLAGAYNEQFF
DNA: TGTGCCAGCACGTTAGCGGGAGCCTACAATGAGCAGTTCTTC
length: 14
size: many
D: TRBD2
J: TRBJ2-1
V: TRBV12-3/TRBV12-4

CDR3: CSASQGGYEQYF
DNA: TGCAGTGCTAGCCAGGGGGGCTACGAGCAGTACTTC
length: 12
size: many
D: .
J: TRBJ2-7
V: TRBV20-1

CDR3: CASSTGLHTWELFF
DNA: TGTGCCAGCAGCACCGGGCTCCACACCTGGGAGCTGTTTTTT
length: 14
size: .
D: .
J: TRBJ2-2
V: TRBV5-6

CDR3: CASSLRGKNEQYF
DNA: TGTGCCAGCAGCCTGCGGGGAAAGAACGAGCAGTACTTC
length: 13
size: many
D: .
J: TRBJ2-7
V: TRBV5-6

CDR3: CASSLGLAGGPVGELFF
DNA: TGTGCCAGCAGCCTGGGACTAGCGGGGGGGCCGGTCGGGGAGCTGTTTTTT
length: 17
size: many
D: TRBD2
J: TRBJ2-2
V: TRBV6-1

CDR3: CAISESGTSSYNEQFF
DNA: TGTGCCATCAGTGAGTCAGGGACTAGCTCCTACAATGAGCAGTTCTTC
length: 16
size: .
D: TRBD2
J: TRBJ2-1
V: TRBV10-3

CDR3: CASRLRQNEQFF
DNA: TGTGCCAGCCGCCTTAGACAGAATGAGCAGTTCTTC
length: 12
size: many
D: .
J: TRBJ2-1
V: TRBV7-2

CDR3: CASSQEQVTSNQPQHF
DNA: TGCGCCAGCAGCCAAGAACAAGTTACCAGCAATCAGCCCCAGCATTTT
length: 16
size: .
D: .
J: TRBJ1-5
V: TRBV4-1

CDR3: CSARATGALLYGYTF
DNA: TGCAGTGCTAGAGCGACAGGGGCCCTCCTTTATGGCTACACCTTC
length: 15
size: many
D: TRBD1
J: TRBJ1-2
V: TRBV20-1

CDR3: CASSATGPNYGYTF
DNA: TGTGCCAGCAGCGCGACAGGGCCCAACTATGGCTACACCTTC
length: 14
size: many
D: TRBD1
J: TRBJ1-2
V: TRBV12-3/TRBV12-4

CDR3: CASSYPNRDGSYEQYF
DNA: TGTGCCAGCAGTTACCCAAACCGGGACGGGTCCTACGAGCAGTACTTC
length: 16
size: few
D: .
J: TRBJ2-7
V: TRBV6-2/TRBV6-3

CDR3: CASSLWGFNEKLFF
DNA: TGTGCCAGCAGTTTATGGGGGTTTAATGAAAAACTGTTTTTT
length: 14
size: many
D: .
J: TRBJ1-4
V: TRBV12-3/TRBV12-4

CDR3: CASHLSGGDTEAFF
DNA: TGTGCCAGCCACCTATCAGGGGGGGACACTGAAGCTTTCTTT
length: 14
size: many
D: TRBD1
J: TRBJ1-1
V: TRBV27

CDR3: CASSPAGGPGPIEQFF
DNA: TGTGCCAGCAGTCCAGCGGGAGGGCCCGGGCCCATAGAGCAGTTCTTC
length: 16
size: many
D: TRBD2
J: TRBJ2-1
V: TRBV25-1

CDR3: CASSQDWSRRGPETQYF
DNA: TGTGCCAGCAGCCAAGATTGGAGTAGGCGGGGCCCGGAGACCCAGTACTTC
length: 17
size: .
D: .
J: TRBJ2-5
V: TRBV4-2

CDR3: CSVVKSLSEFF
DNA: TGCAGCGTTGTTAAATCTCTGAGCGAGTTCTTC
length: 11
size: many
D: .
J: TRBJ2-1
V: TRBV29-1

CDR3: CASSLEAGIFYEQYF
DNA: TGTGCCAGCAGCTTAGAAGCGGGGATTTTCTACGAGCAGTACTTC
length: 15
size: few
D: TRBD2
J: TRBJ2-7
V: TRBV11-2

CDR3: CASRPGTASYEQYF
DNA: TGTGCCAGCAGGCCCGGGACTGCCTCCTACGAGCAGTACTTC
length: 14
size: many
D: .
J: TRBJ2-7
V: TRBV27

CDR3: CASSRVVRDQPQHF
DNA: TGTGCCAGCAGTCGGGTCGTTCGCGATCAGCCCCAGCATTTT
length: 14
size: many
D: .
J: TRBJ1-5
V: TRBV6-2/TRBV6-3

CDR3: CASSPLATEAFF
DNA: TGTGCCAGCAGTCCCCTGGCCACTGAAGCTTTCTTT
length: 12
size: many
D: .
J: TRBJ1-1
V: TRBV7-9

CDR3: CSAGGGAPRNTEAFF
DNA: TGCAGTGCTGGAGGGGGCGCCCCAAGGAACACTGAAGCTTTCTTT
length: 15
size: many
D: TRBD1
J: TRBJ1-1
V: TRBV20-1

CDR3: CSVEMGGYNEQFF
DNA: TGCAGCGTTGAGATGGGGGGATACAATGAGCAGTTCTTC
length: 13
size: many
D: .
J: TRBJ2-1
V: TRBV29-1

CDR3: CASSESQGGSYEQYF
DNA: TGTGCCAGCAGTGAATCTCAAGGGGGGTCCTACGAGCAGTACTTC
length: 15
size: many
D: .
J: TRBJ2-7
V: TRBV25-1

CDR3: CASSPRGGLAGEGTDTQYF
DNA: TGTGCCAGCAGCCCTAGGGGGGGACTAGCGGGGGAGGGCACAGATACGCAGTATTTT
length: 19
size: .
D: TRBD2
J: TRBJ2-3
V: TRBV7-8

CDR3: CASSYSGYPDEQFF
DNA: TGTGCCAGCAGTTATTCGGGCTACCCGGATGAGCAGTTCTTC
length: 14
size: many
D: .
J: TRBJ2-1
V: TRBV6-2/TRBV6-3

CDR3: CATSPLAGGNTGELFF
DNA: TGTGCCACCAGCCCCCTAGCGGGAGGGAACACCGGGGAGCTGTTTTTT
length: 16
size: few
D: TRBD2
J: TRBJ2-2
V: TRBV15

CDR3: CSARGSTGETEAFF
DNA: TGCAGTGCTAGAGGGTCTACAGGGGAAACTGAAGCTTTCTTT
length: 14
size: many
D: TRBD1
J: TRBJ1-1
V: TRBV20-1

CDR3: CASSQDQPEAFF
DNA: TGTGCCAGCAGCCAAGATCAACCTGAAGCTTTCTTT
length: 12
size: many
D: .
J: TRBJ1-1
V: TRBV3-1

CDR3: CASSDPAGGTGELFF
DNA: TGCGCCAGCAGTGATCCAGCGGGAGGGACCGGGGAGCTGTTTTTT
length: 15
size: many
D: TRBD2
J: TRBJ2-2
V: TRBV10-1

CDR3: CASSAGQGTYGYTF
DNA: TGCGCCAGCAGCGCGGGACAGGGTACCTATGGCTACACCTTC
length: 14
size: many
D: TRBD1
J: TRBJ1-2
V: TRBV5-1

CDR3: CASSLPGQYGYTF
DNA: TGCGCCAGCAGCTTACCGGGACAGTATGGCTACACCTTC
length: 13
size: many
D: TRBD1
J: TRBJ1-2
V: TRBV5-1

CDR3: CASSRAAQGNTEAFF
DNA: TGTGCCAGCAGCCGGGCCGCTCAGGGGAACACTGAAGCTTTCTTT
length: 15
size: many
D: .
J: TRBJ1-1
V: TRBV5-6

CDR3: CASSLESGPGELFF
DNA: TGTGCCAGCAGCTTAGAGTCAGGGCCCGGGGAGCTGTTTTTT
length: 14
size: .
D: .
J: TRBJ2-2
V: TRBV7-9

CDR3: CSAREQGRKTQYF
DNA: TGCAGTGCTAGAGAACAGGGGAGGAAGACCCAGTACTTC
length: 13
size: many
D: .
J: TRBJ2-5
V: TRBV20-1

CDR3: CASSFNREETQYF
DNA: TGCGCCAGCAGCTTTAACCGGGAGGAGACCCAGTACTTC
length: 13
size: many
D: .
J: TRBJ2-5
V: TRBV5-1

CDR3: CASSRGYRDREAGELFF
DNA: TGTGCCAGCAGCCGAGGGTACCGGGACAGGGAGGCCGGGGAGCTGTTTTTT
length: 17
size: many
D: TRBD1
J: TRBJ2-2
V: TRBV4-2

CDR3: CAISERQINQPQHF
DNA: TGTGCCATCAGTGAAAGACAGATAAATCAGCCCCAGCATTTT
length: 14
size: many
D: .
J: TRBJ1-5
V: TRBV10-3

CDR3: CASSLGGVDYEQYF
DNA: TGTGCCAGCAGCTTAGGAGGGGTCGACTACGAGCAGTACTTC
length: 14
size: many
D: .
J: TRBJ2-7
V: TRBV7-2

CDR3: CATSRGGHTDTQYF
DNA: TGTGCCACCAGCCGCGGGGGCCACACAGATACGCAGTATTTT
length: 14
size: few
D: .
J: TRBJ2-3
V: TRBV24-1